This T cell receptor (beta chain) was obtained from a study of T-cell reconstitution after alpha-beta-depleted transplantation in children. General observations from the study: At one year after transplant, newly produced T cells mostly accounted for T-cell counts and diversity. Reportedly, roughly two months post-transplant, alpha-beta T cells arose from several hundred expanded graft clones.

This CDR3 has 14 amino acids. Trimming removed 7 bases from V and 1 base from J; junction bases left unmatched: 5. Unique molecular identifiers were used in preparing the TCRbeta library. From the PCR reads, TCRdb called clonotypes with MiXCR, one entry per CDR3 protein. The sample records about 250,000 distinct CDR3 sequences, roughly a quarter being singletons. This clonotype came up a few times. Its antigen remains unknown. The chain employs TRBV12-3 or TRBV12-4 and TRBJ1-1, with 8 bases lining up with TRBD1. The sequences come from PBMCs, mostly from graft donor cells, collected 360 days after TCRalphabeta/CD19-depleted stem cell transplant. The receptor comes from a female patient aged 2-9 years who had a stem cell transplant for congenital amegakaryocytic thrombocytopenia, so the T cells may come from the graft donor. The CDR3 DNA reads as TGTGCCAGCACCCGGGGACAGGCGAACACTGAAGCTTTCTTT. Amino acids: CASTRGQANTEAFF.